The 29 T cell receptor beta chains reported below all come from one sample, sequenced in a study of beta chain features in type 1 diabetes. The investigators reverse transcribed all of the isolated RNA, so they sequenced expressed TCRB transcripts. The table came from immunoSEQ multiplex PCR; TCRdb's copy has only in-frame clones and leaves some out. Among fewer than 200,000 clones listed, around 8.5% were seen once. The material sequenced was central memory CD4+ T cells from blood. These receptors were obtained from a man younger than 30 in good health.

V gene TRBV4-2 combines with J gene TRBJ2-1; D ambiguous. Per germline, CDR1 LGHNA and CDR2 YNFKEQ. The CDR3 is made up of 15 amino acids. V lost 5 bases and J 7 bases, leaving 18 bases between the germline ends. For the CDR3, the DNA is TGTGCCAGCAGCTTAGCCTCCACCCAGAAGAATGAGCAGTTCTTC. Translation gives CASSLASTQKNEQFF.

The table lists this clone with a few counts. The gene calls are TRBV5-1 and TRBJ2-1, with TRBD2 identical over 7 bases. Germline CDR1 is SGHRS and CDR2 is YFSETQ. Trimming cost V 4 bases and J 8 bases; bases outside gene matches: 6. This CDR3 spans 13 amino acids. The CDR3 DNA reads TGCGCCAGCAGCGCCGGGGGAGGGGATGAGCAGTTCTTC. It translates to CASSAGGGDEQFF.

For this clone: Different DNA sequences within this sample yield the same CDR3. The chain carries TRBV19 and TRBJ1-2; D is possibly TRBD1 (6 bases). This CDR3 has 12 residues. The germline gives CDR1 LNHDA, CDR2 SQIVND (reference sequence). V shed 4 bases and J shed 5 bases, with 8 bases lying between them. In nucleotides, the CDR3 is TGTGCCAGTAGTAGGACAGAGTATGGCTACACCTTC. Translation gives CASSRTEYGYTF.

This clone has a handful of counts. J is TRBJ2-1 and V is TRBV19; 7 bases align to TRBD1. Germline CDR1 reads LNHDA; CDR2 reads SQIVND (reference sequence). With V trimmed by 0 bases and J by 7 bases, 6 bases remained unmatched. This CDR3 region has 15 residues. In DNA, the CDR3 is TGTGCCAGTAGTATAGATCCGGGCAGGGGGAATGAGCAGTTCTTC. It translates to CASSIDPGRGNEQFF.

This clone showed up many times. CDR3 amino acids: CASRSGPGGANVLTF. The CDR3 DNA sequence: TGTGCCAGCAGGTCAGGTCCCGGTGGGGCCAACGTCCTGACTTTC. The genes are TRBV7-9 and TRBJ2-6; D is unclear. CDR3 length: 15 amino acids. Germline V gene lookup returns CDR1 SEHNR and CDR2 FQNEAQ (reference sequence). Trimming pared 6 bases from V and 3 bases from J, leaving 12 bases between.

The chain joins TRBV28 to TRBJ1-2, with D possibly TRBD1 on 6 matching bases. Germline V gene sequence: CDR1 MDHEN, CDR2 SYDVKM. CDR3 size: 14 residues. V lost 3 bases and J lost 2, with 10 bases in between. The CDR3 bases are TGTGCCAGCAGTTTGGTTGGACAGAACTATGGCTACACCTTC. This sequence encodes CASSLVGQNYGYTF.

This chain joins TRBV6-6 and TRBJ2-3, with 7 bases aligning to TRBD1. CDR1 MNHNY and CDR2 SVGAGI come from the germline V gene (reference sequence). The CDR3 has 14 residues. Germline trimming cut 5 bases from V and 4 bases from J; bases unmatched to any gene: 6. In DNA, the CDR3 is TGTGCCAGCAGTACTAGACAGGGTTCAGATACGCAGTATTTT. Translating it yields CASSTRQGSDTQYF.

This clone showed up many times. J is TRBJ1-2 and V is TRBV30; D is unclear. Germline V gives CDR1 GTSNPN, CDR2 SVGIG (reference sequence). V lost 4 bases and J 4 bases, leaving 16 bases between the germline ends. This CDR3 is 14 amino acids long. The CDR3 region is CAWTSGGRSYGYTF. The CDR3 DNA is TGTGCCTGGACCTCGGGAGGGAGAAGCTATGGCTACACCTTC.

This clone was detected a few times. The rearrangement uses TRBV7-8 and TRBJ2-7; 10 nucleotides agree with TRBD2. This CDR3 is 16 amino acids long. The V segment lost 3 bases and the J segment 2 bases; nucleotides outside the gene matches: 7. Germline V gene data show CDR1 as SGHVS and CDR2 as FQNEAQ. CDR3: CASSFLAGAGTYEQYF. The CDR3 bases are TGTGCCAGCAGCTTTCTAGCGGGGGCTGGTACCTACGAGCAGTACTTC.

The chain links TRBV11-2 to TRBJ1-6; 9 bases agree with TRBD1. V shed 5 bases, J shed 14 bases, and the junction held 10 bases outside the gene matches. The CDR3 has 14 amino acids. Germline loops: CDR1 SGHAT, CDR2 FQNNGV. The CDR3: CASSVTGGLDTLHF. CDR3 in DNA: TGTGCCAGCAGCGTAACAGGGGGCCTGGACACCCTCCACTTT.

The rearrangement joins TRBV6-6 to TRBJ2-6; no reliable D call. The CDR3 extends over 16 amino acids. V lost 2 bases to trimming and J lost 0 bases, with 8 bases between them. Germline loops: CDR1 MNHNY, CDR2 SVGAGI (reference sequence). This CDR3 reads CASSYSYNSGANVLTF. As DNA, the CDR3 is TGTGCCAGCAGTTACAGTTACAACTCTGGGGCCAACGTCCTGACTTTC.

This clone was counted ten times or more. The V and J genes are TRBV29-1 and TRBJ2-7; TRBD2 agrees at 8 bases. Germline-derived CDR1 and CDR2 are SQVTM and ANQGSEA. V was clipped by 7 bases and J by 3 bases; unmatched bases: 8. The CDR3 sequence is 13 residues long. CDR3: CSAREGVLYEQYF. CDR3 nucleotides: TGCAGCGCCCGGGAGGGAGTTCTCTACGAGCAGTACTTC.

V and J are TRBV5-1 and TRBJ2-6; perhaps TRBD1 as D (7 bases). The germline CDR1 and CDR2 sequences are SGHRS and YFSETQ. V shed 5 bases and J shed 2 bases, with 20 bases lying between them. The CDR3 contains 18 residues. The CDR3 sequence: CASRTPTGTFAGANVLTF. The DNA for the CDR3 is TGCGCCAGCAGAACTCCGACAGGGACTTTCGCTGGGGCCAACGTCCTGACTTTC.

This clone was seen a handful of times. The chain combines TRBV20-1 with TRBJ2-7; no clear D. Looked up from germline, CDR1 is DFQATT and CDR2 is SNEGSKA (reference sequence). The CDR3 length is 11 residues. Trimming removed 1 base from V and 9 bases from J, with 10 bases in between. The CDR3 region is CSARVPRVQYF. CDR3 nucleotides: TGCAGTGCTAGAGTCCCCCGGGTGCAGTACTTC.

Of note for this clone: This same CDR3 is encoded by further DNA sequences in the sample. The chain links TRBV28 to TRBJ2-7, with 9 bases aligning to TRBD1. V lost 5 bases and J lost 4; bases outside the gene matches: 9. The CDR3 has 15 amino acids. Germline V gene lookup returns CDR1 MDHEN and CDR2 SYDVKM. The CDR3 DNA reads as TGTGCCAGCAGTCCTCCGGGACAGGGATCGTACGAGCAGTACTTC. It yields the protein CASSPPGQGSYEQYF. Using reference TRBV28 and TRBJ2-7 for the parts outside the CDR3, the full variable domain is DVKVTQSSRYLVKRTGEKVFLECVQDMDHENMFWYRQDPGLGLRLIYFSYDVKMKEKGDIPEGYSVSREKKERFSLILESASTNQTSMYLCASSPPGQGSYEQYFGPGTRLTVT.

This clone was counted only a few times. The chain couples TRBV5-1 to TRBJ2-6, with D possibly TRBD2 on 5 matching bases. Germline V gene data show CDR1 as SGHRS and CDR2 as YFSETQ. The germline V and J ends were trimmed by 3 bases and 0 bases, with 16 bases remaining between them. This CDR3 spans 18 amino acids. The CDR3 region has the DNA TGCGCCAGCAGCTGGGCTAGCCGAGTAGACTCTGGGGCCAACGTCCTGACTTTC. This codes for CASSWASRVDSGANVLTF.

The chain employs TRBV30 and TRBJ2-3, with 7 positions matching TRBD2. The CDR3 has 13 amino acids. V shed 8 bases and J 2 bases; nucleotides not matched to a gene: 7. Per the germline V gene, CDR1 is GTSNPN and CDR2 is SVGIG (reference sequence). The CDR3 sequence: CAHGRENTDTQYF. The DNA for the CDR3 is TGTGCCCACGGGCGGGAGAACACAGATACGCAGTATTTT.

This clone occurred a few times. The chain is built from TRBV5-4 and TRBJ1-1, with 10 bases matching TRBD1. The CDR3 extends over 14 amino acids. The trim removed 6 bases at V and 4 bases at J, leaving 6 bases unmatched. Germline CDR1 SGHNT, CDR2 YYREEE (reference sequence). The CDR3 protein is CASIPGQGSTEAFF. Here the CDR3 DNA reads TGTGCCAGCATCCCGGGACAGGGGAGCACTGAAGCTTTCTTT.

At least ten counts were recorded for this clone. V usage is TRBV25-1 and J usage is TRBJ1-1; no definite D call. V was trimmed by 9 bases and J by 3 bases, leaving 14 bases between them. CDR3 length equals 13 residues. Germline values: CDR1 MGHDK, CDR2 SYGVNS. The CDR3 protein is CASEGTRDTEAFF. For the CDR3, the DNA is TGTGCCAGTGAGGGCACCAGAGACACTGAAGCTTTCTTT.

There are a few counts of this clone. V usage is TRBV30 and J usage is TRBJ2-7; 7 nucleotides line up with TRBD2. After removal of 5 bases from V and 7 bases from J, the junction contained 5 bases not matched to a gene. The CDR3 spans 11 residues. The germline V gene has CDR1 GTSNPN and CDR2 SVGIG (reference sequence). The CDR3 sequence: CAWGSGGEQYF. CDR3 DNA: TGTGCCTGGGGGTCGGGGGGTGAGCAGTACTTC.

The V gene is TRBV7-3, the J gene TRBJ2-2; D gene uncertain. CDR1 SGHTA and CDR2 FQGTGA come from the germline V gene. With 5 bases removed from V and 4 bases from J, the gap between germline ends came to 8 bases. The length of the CDR3 is 13 residues. The CDR3 loop is CASSRRLTGELFF. The CDR3 nucleotides are TGTGCCAGCAGCAGGCGACTCACCGGGGAGCTGTTTTTT.

This clone was detected only a few times. J is TRBJ1-2 and V is TRBV5-6; perhaps TRBD1 as D (6 bases). Germline V gene sequence: CDR1 SGHDT, CDR2 YYEEEE. This CDR3 is built from 13 residues. Trimming took off 2 bases at V and 10 bases at J, with 15 bases between the two ends. The CDR3 bases are TGTGCCAGCAGCTTCGACAGGACTCCGGTCTACACCTTC. The encoded protein is CASSFDRTPVYTF.

This clone was observed many times. The chain uses TRBV11-3 and TRBJ2-3; D may be TRBD2 (5 bases). The CDR3 spans 15 residues. The germline V and J ends were trimmed by 0 bases and 4 bases, with 11 bases remaining between them. CDR1 is SGHNT and CDR2 is YENEEA in the germline V gene. The CDR3 DNA follows: TGTGCCAGCAGCTTAGACGGAACGAGGGCAGATACGCAGTATTTT. Amino acids: CASSLDGTRADTQYF. The full variable domain, with the rest looked up from reference TRBV11-3 and TRBJ2-3, is EAGVVQSPRYKIIEKKQPVAFWCNPISGHNTLYWYLQNLGQGPELLIRYENEEAVDDSQLPKDRFSAERLKGVDSTLKIQPAELGDSAVYLCASSLDGTRADTQYFGPGTRLTVL.

The chain is built from TRBV10-3 and TRBJ2-3; 8 nucleotides line up with TRBD1. CDR1 ENHRY and CDR2 SYGVKD come from the germline V gene. The CDR3 has 15 residues. The ends lost 5 bases at V and 4 bases at J; junction bases unmatched: 8. DNA for the CDR3: TGTGCCATCAGTTCGGGACAGGCAGGCGCAGATACGCAGTATTTT. This sequence encodes CAISSGQAGADTQYF.

Ten or more counts support this clone. This chain joins TRBV20-1 and TRBJ1-1; D call uncertain. With 3 bases removed from V and 7 bases from J, the gap between germline ends came to 9 bases. This CDR3 contains 11 residues. Germline V lookup: CDR1 DFQATT, CDR2 SNEGSKA (reference sequence). The CDR3 DNA reads TGCAGTGCTAGTGGGCTTTTTGAAGCTTTCTTT. Protein: CSASGLFEAFF.

This clone was counted a few times. This chain connects TRBV27 to TRBJ1-5, with D unresolved. Trimming removed 8 bases from V and 1 base from J, with 12 bases in between. The CDR3 is 14 amino acids. Germline lookup yields CDR1 MNHEY and CDR2 SMNVEV (reference sequence). The CDR3 DNA reads TGTGCCAGCGCTGGGAGTCGGAGCAATCAGCCCCAGCATTTT. Amino acids: CASAGSRSNQPQHF.

This clone occurred a few times. The V gene is TRBV18, the J gene TRBJ1-3; 7 bases are a match to TRBD1. V trimming: 3 bases; J trimming: 0 bases; junction bases outside the gene matches: 5. Germline V gene sequence: CDR1 KGHSH, CDR2 LQKENI. CDR3 length: 16 residues. This CDR3 is CASSPSGQFSGNTIYF. The CDR3 nucleotides read TGTGCCAGCTCACCCTCGGGACAGTTCTCTGGAAACACCATATATTTT.

This clone was counted at least ten times. The chain links TRBV7-8 to TRBJ2-1; 7 bases map to TRBD1. V lost 1 base to trimming and J lost 7 bases; unmatched junction nucleotides: 10. This CDR3 spans 16 amino acids. Germline V CDR1 and CDR2: SGHVS, FQNEAQ. CDR3 sequence: CASSLERQGPTNEQFF. CDR3 sequence (DNA): TGTGCCAGCAGCTTAGAGCGACAGGGTCCAACGAATGAGCAGTTCTTC. The whole variable domain, remainder taken from reference TRBV7-8 and TRBJ2-1, is GAGVSQSPRYKVAKRGQDVALRCDPISGHVSLFWYQQALGQGPEFLTYFQNEAQLDKSGLPSDRFFAERPEGSVSTLKIQRTQQEDSAVYLCASSLERQGPTNEQFFGPGTRLTVL.

There are a few counts of this clone. V gene TRBV7-9 combines with J gene TRBJ2-1; TRBD2 is a possible D gene (5 bases). With 6 bases removed from V and 7 bases from J, the gap between germline ends came to 31 bases. The germline CDR1 and CDR2 sequences are SEHNR and FQNEAQ (reference sequence). The CDR3 loop spans 19 amino acids. The CDR3 reads CASSRYSTLRSRSENEQFF. For the CDR3, the DNA is TGTGCCAGCAGTCGATACTCAACCCTAAGGTCGCGTAGCGAGAATGAGCAGTTCTTC.